This T cell receptor (beta chain) appears in the sequencing data of a study of blood T cell repertoires in COVID-19. Background on the study: In each case, the material was cDNA or gDNA derived from T cells, B-cell-depleted T cells, or PBMCs.

The germline gives CDR1 SQVTM, CDR2 ANQGSEA. The CDR3 sequence is 14 residues long. V lost 4 bases to trimming and J lost 0 bases, with 12 bases between them. Clones were read by immunoSEQ multiplex PCR, and TCRdb kept only the in-frame ones, dropping some. The sample yields some 100,000 clones, over 70% seen once. The TCR originated in a man in his 60s with acute or convalescent COVID-19. The chain carries TRBV29-1 and TRBJ1-1; D gene uncertain. Sequenced material: peripheral blood. The CDR3 DNA reads TGCAGCGTTGTGGGTAGCTCTTTGAACACTGAAGCTTTCTTT. Translating gives CSVVGSSLNTEAFF.